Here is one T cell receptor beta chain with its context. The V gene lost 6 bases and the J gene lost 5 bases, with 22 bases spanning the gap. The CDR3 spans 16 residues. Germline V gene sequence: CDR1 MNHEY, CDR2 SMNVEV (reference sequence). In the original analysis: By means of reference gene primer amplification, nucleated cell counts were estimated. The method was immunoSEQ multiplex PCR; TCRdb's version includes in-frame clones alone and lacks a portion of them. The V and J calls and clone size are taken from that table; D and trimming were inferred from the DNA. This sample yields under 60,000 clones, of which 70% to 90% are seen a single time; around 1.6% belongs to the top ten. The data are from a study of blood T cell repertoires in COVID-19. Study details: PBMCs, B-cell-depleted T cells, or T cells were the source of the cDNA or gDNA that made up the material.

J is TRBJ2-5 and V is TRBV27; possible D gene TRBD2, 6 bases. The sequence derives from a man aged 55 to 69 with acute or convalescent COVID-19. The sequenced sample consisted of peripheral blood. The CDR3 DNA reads TGTGCCAGCAGCCCCTCCTTCGGGGAGGTCTTGGAGACCCAGTACTTC. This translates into CASSPSFGEVLETQYF.